These 16 T cell receptor beta chains originate from one sample sequenced in a study of vaccination effects on CD4 cells after COVID-19. CD4+ T cells were isolated after about nine days of culture. Every participant took two doses of the BNT162b2 or mRNA-1273 vaccine. No antigen has been assigned to these receptors. The protocol was immunoSEQ multiplex PCR, while the TCRdb copy is restricted to in-frame clones and leaves out a portion. The sample records about 45,000 clones, 72% being singletons. The sequences come from CD4+ T cells from PBMCs cultured without peptide, collected after COVID-19 vaccination. The receptors come from a human donor who received a COVID-19 vaccine.

This clone appeared once. The chain links TRBV11-2 to TRBJ2-5, with D possibly TRBD1 on 6 matching bases. The CDR3 consists of 14 residues. Germline CDR1 SGHAT, CDR2 FQNNGV. Trimming removed 2 bases from V and 5 bases from J, with 12 bases in between. The CDR3 DNA follows: TGTGCCAGCAGCTTAAGTGGGGGCCGGGAGACCCAGTACTTC. This codes for CASSLSGGRETQYF.

This clone is a singleton in its sample. The chain combines TRBV7-2 with TRBJ2-1; possibly TRBD2 for D (5 bases). The CDR3 covers 14 residues. Germline CDR1 SGHTA, CDR2 FQGNSA. The V end lost 3 bases, the J end lost 8 bases, and 14 bases lay between the germline ends. The CDR3 loop reads CASSLTGSKDEQFF. The CDR3 DNA is TGTGCCAGCAGCTTGACGGGGTCGAAGGATGAGCAGTTCTTC.

This chain joins TRBV11-2 and TRBJ2-1; unclear D gene. The CDR3 has 16 residues. Germline V CDR1 and CDR2: SGHAT, FQNNGV. The V gene lost 5 bases and the J gene lost 0 bases, with 14 bases spanning the gap. DNA of the CDR3: TGTGCCAGCAGCCGCTATGAGAGCATCTCCTACAATGAGCAGTTCTTC. It encodes CASSRYESISYNEQFF. Combining the CDR3 with reference TRBV11-2 and TRBJ2-1 gives the whole variable domain EAGVAQSPRYKIIEKRQSVAFWCNPISGHATLYWYQQILGQGPKLLIQFQNNGVVDDSQLPKDRFSAERLKGVDSTLKIQPAKLEDSAVYLCASSRYESISYNEQFFGPGTRLTVL.

This chain joins TRBV7-2 and TRBJ2-5; no reliable D call. CDR1 is SGHTA and CDR2 is FQGNSA in the germline V gene. The CDR3 length is 15 residues. Deletions cut 7 bases from V and 4 bases from J, with 19 bases between. The CDR3 nucleotides read TGTGCCAGCACCTTCTCCGTCCTGTCCGCAGAGACCCAGTACTTC. Translated: CASTFSVLSAETQYF.

The genes are TRBV25-1 and TRBJ2-5, with a weak D call TRBD2 (5 bases). Trimming stripped 1 base from V and 6 bases from J, with 12 bases between. From germline, CDR1 is MGHDK and CDR2 SYGVNS. This CDR3 is built from 14 residues. The CDR3: CASSEFPERKTQYF. DNA of the CDR3: TGTGCCAGCAGTGAATTTCCGGAGCGGAAGACCCAGTACTTC.

The V call is TRBV9, the J call TRBJ1-5; a weak D match, TRBD1 (5 bases). The CDR3 has 15 residues. Trimming shortened V by 4 bases and J by 0 bases, and 11 bases separated the two germline ends. Germline V lookup: CDR1 SGDLS, CDR2 YYNGEE. CDR3 region: CASSPGRFSNQPQHF. CDR3 nucleotides: TGTGCCAGCAGCCCAGGGCGGTTTAGCAATCAGCCCCAGCATTTT.

DNA of the CDR3: TGCGCCAGCAGCACCGGGACTAGCGGGGTTTTTAATGAGCAGTTCTTC. Protein: CASSTGTSGVFNEQFF. The chain links TRBV5-1 to TRBJ2-1; 13 bases are a match to TRBD2. J gave up 7 bases and V 4 bases, and 8 bases lay outside the gene matches. This CDR3 contains 16 residues. Germline values: CDR1 SGHRS, CDR2 YFSETQ.

V is TRBV5-1 and J is TRBJ1-1, with 7 bases lining up with TRBD1. The V gene's germline CDR1 is SGHRS and CDR2 YFSETQ. This CDR3 is built from 14 residues. V lost 4 bases and J lost 5; bases outside the gene matches: 8. The CDR3 DNA is TGCGCCAGCAGCGGGACCAGGGGGAGTACTGAAGCTTTCTTT. Its translation is CASSGTRGSTEAFF.

The chain is built from TRBV14 and TRBJ1-1; the D gene is possibly TRBD1 (5 bases). The germline V and J ends were trimmed by 2 bases and 9 bases, with 10 bases remaining between them. CDR3 length equals 12 residues. Germline V gives CDR1 SGHDN, CDR2 FVKESK. The CDR3 here is CASSQTGTKAFF. CDR3 nucleotide sequence: TGTGCCAGCAGCCAAACCGGGACTAAAGCTTTCTTT.

The chain is built from TRBV11-2 and TRBJ1-6, with TRBD1 matching over 7 bases. From germline, CDR1 is SGHAT and CDR2 FQNNGV. The CDR3 totals 17 residues. With V trimmed by 6 bases and J by 10 bases, 18 bases remained unmatched. CDR3 sequence: CASSRAGTAEFRSPLHF. CDR3 DNA: TGTGCCAGCAGTCGAGCCGGGACAGCCGAATTTAGGTCACCCCTCCACTTT.

This clone was observed a few times. The rearrangement uses TRBV5-1 and TRBJ2-7, with D possibly matching TRBD2 (5 bases). Germline V gene data show CDR1 as SGHRS and CDR2 as YFSETQ. The CDR3 has 15 residues. V was cut by 0 bases and J by 0 bases, with 10 bases left in between. CDR3 residues: CASSLGPRGSYEQYF. Here the CDR3 DNA reads TGCGCCAGCAGCTTGGGGCCCCGGGGCTCCTACGAGCAGTACTTC.

This chain joins TRBV29-1 and TRBJ2-5; D perhaps matches TRBD2 (6 bases). V was clipped by 0 bases and J by 5 bases, with 13 bases between them. The CDR3 contains 14 residues. Germline-derived CDR1 and CDR2 are SQVTM and ANQGSEA. Here the CDR3 reads CSVEDPRGRETQYF. The CDR3 DNA is TGCAGCGTTGAAGATCCACGGGGGAGGGAGACCCAGTACTTC.

The V and J genes are TRBV12-5 and TRBJ1-3; 7 bases agree with TRBD1. The CDR3 is 17 residues long. CDR1 is LGHNT and CDR2 is FRNRAP in the germline V gene. Trimming at V came to 2 bases and at J to 0 bases, leaving 7 bases not matched to a gene. The CDR3 protein is CASGLNGTDLSGNTIYF. Written as DNA, the CDR3 is TGTGCTAGTGGTTTGAACGGGACAGACCTCTCTGGAAACACCATATATTTT.

The rearrangement joins TRBV10-3 to TRBJ1-2; possibly TRBD1 for D (6 bases). Looked up from germline, CDR1 is ENHRY and CDR2 is SYGVKD. This CDR3 is built from 13 residues. V lost 5 bases to trimming and J lost 8 bases, with 15 bases between them. The CDR3 sequence is CAISPSGDGGYTF. Here the CDR3 DNA reads TGTGCCATCAGTCCATCAGGGGATGGGGGCTACACCTTC.

This clone was observed once. This chain joins TRBV11-2 and TRBJ2-7; 9 nucleotides line up with TRBD1. The CDR3 length is 13 residues. The junction had 2 bases not matched to a gene; V was cut back by 5 bases and J by 3 bases. Germline loops: CDR1 SGHAT, CDR2 FQNNGV. In DNA, the CDR3 is TGTGCCAGCAGCCTGACAGGGGGCTACGAGCAGTACTTC. Translating it yields CASSLTGGYEQYF.

The gene calls are TRBV6-5 and TRBJ1-4; D gene ambiguous. The CDR3 runs to 16 residues. The V and J ends lost 4 bases and 1 base respectively, with 13 bases between them. In germline, CDR1 is MNHEY, CDR2 SVGAGI. In DNA form, the CDR3 reads TGTGCCAGCAGTTCTCTTGCCCTACTAACTAATGAAAAACTGTTTTTT. Translating gives CASSSLALLTNEKLFF.